What follows are 32 T cell receptor beta chains derived from one specimen sequenced in a study of blood T cell repertoires in COVID-19. Measured with immunoSEQ multiplex PCR; TCRdb has only the in-frame clones, and not every one. Of around 130,000 clones listed, around 83% were seen once; the top ten hold about 4%. Specimen: PBMCs or T cells enriched from blood (not recorded which). The receptors come from a woman aged 25 to 39 who had recovered from COVID-19.

V is TRBV5-4 and J is TRBJ2-1, with 7 bases fitting TRBD2. The CDR3 contains 14 residues. The germline gives CDR1 SGHNT, CDR2 YYREEE (reference sequence). The trim removed 1 base at V and 6 bases at J, leaving 4 bases unmatched. The CDR3 coding sequence is TGTGCCAGCAGCTTGCCCACTAGCGTCAATGAGCAGTTCTTC. Protein sequence: CASSLPTSVNEQFF.

The chain combines TRBV10-3 with TRBJ2-2, with a weak D call TRBD1 (6 bases). Per the germline V gene, CDR1 is ENHRY and CDR2 is SYGVKD. The CDR3 loop spans 16 amino acids. V dropped 4 bases and J dropped 0 bases, with 12 bases sitting between them. The chain's CDR3 is CAISVAGTTNTGELFF. The DNA of the CDR3 is TGTGCCATCAGTGTGGCCGGGACAACGAACACCGGGGAGCTGTTTTTT.

V gene TRBV28 combines with J gene TRBJ2-5; 8 nucleotides align to TRBD1. The germline V gene encodes CDR1 MDHEN and CDR2 SYDVKM. The CDR3 is 15 amino acids. V was pared by 8 bases and J by 5 bases, with 13 bases of the junction left unmatched. The CDR3 DNA follows: TGTGCCAGCCGGACACTGGACAGGGTGGGGGAGACCCAGTACTTC. Protein sequence: CASRTLDRVGETQYF.

J is TRBJ2-1 and V is TRBV7-2; 8 nucleotides match TRBD2. CDR3 length: 14 residues. CDR1 and CDR2 from the germline V gene are SGHTA and FQGNSA. Trimming removed 5 bases from V and 15 bases from J; junction bases left unmatched: 15. This chain's CDR3 is CASSPLRGSGTLFF. DNA for the CDR3: TGTGCCAGCAGCCCCCTACGAGGTAGCGGGACTTTGTTCTTC.

The V call is TRBV28, the J call TRBJ1-3, with D possibly TRBD1 on 5 matching bases. The germline gives CDR1 MDHEN, CDR2 SYDVKM. This CDR3 has 15 residues. Trimming stripped 6 bases from V and 0 bases from J, with 12 bases between. As DNA, the CDR3 is TGTGCCAGCAGGAAAGGGGACTACTCTGGAAACACCATATATTTT. It codes for CASRKGDYSGNTIYF. The complete variable domain, with remaining parts taken from reference TRBV28 and TRBJ1-3, reads DVKVTQSSRYLVKRTGEKVFLECVQDMDHENMFWYRQDPGLGLRLIYFSYDVKMKEKGDIPEGYSVSREKKERFSLILESASTNQTSMYLCASRKGDYSGNTIYFGEGSWLTVV.

The rearrangement joins TRBV27 to TRBJ2-2, with a weak D call TRBD1 (5 bases). The CDR3 is made up of 16 amino acids. The V end lost 0 bases, the J end lost 1 base, and 9 bases lay between the germline ends. Looked up from germline, CDR1 is MNHEY and CDR2 is SMNVEV (reference sequence). As DNA, the CDR3 is TGTGCCAGCAGTTTATCGCGAACAGGGAACACCGGGGAGCTGTTTTTT. As protein: CASSLSRTGNTGELFF.

This clone was counted only a few times. The chain combines TRBV7-2 with TRBJ1-1; TRBD1 matches 11 bases. The CDR3 is 16 amino acids. Trimming cost V 1 base and J 5 bases; bases outside gene matches: 6. From germline, CDR1 is SGHTA and CDR2 FQGNSA. CDR3: CASSLGSDRGRTEAFF. CDR3 DNA sequence: TGTGCCAGCAGCTTAGGATCGGACAGGGGGCGGACTGAAGCTTTCTTT.

The chain uses TRBV28 and TRBJ1-4, with 8 bases identical to TRBD1. There are 15 residues in the CDR3. Germline values: CDR1 MDHEN, CDR2 SYDVKM. Losses at the gene ends were 6 bases for V and 7 bases for J; bases not matched to a gene: 10. CDR3 DNA sequence: TGTGCCAGCAGGCCATGGACAGGGTATCGTGAAAAACTGTTTTTT. It yields the protein CASRPWTGYREKLFF.

The gene calls are TRBV28 and TRBJ1-2, with D perhaps TRBD1 (5 bases). The V and J ends lost 4 bases and 8 bases respectively, with 20 bases between them. The CDR3 runs to 15 residues. CDR1 and CDR2 from the germline V gene are MDHEN and SYDVKM. CDR3 in DNA: TGTGCCAGCAGTTCCCGAGGGACTCCAGGGAAGGGCTACACCTTC. Amino acids: CASSSRGTPGKGYTF.

The chain joins TRBV10-3 to TRBJ1-6; 7 bases map to TRBD1. Germline loops: CDR1 ENHRY, CDR2 SYGVKD. The CDR3 is 14 residues long. V gave up 3 bases and J gave up 7 bases; unmatched junction bases: 3. Here the CDR3 reads CAISEQGSNSPLHF. CDR3 in DNA: TGTGCCATCAGTGAACAGGGGAGCAATTCACCCCTCCACTTT.

The chain uses TRBV24-1 and TRBJ2-4; the match to TRBD1 covers 8 bases. Per the germline V gene, CDR1 is KGHDR and CDR2 is SFDVKD. CDR3 length: 15 residues. Trimming took 3 bases from V and 5 from J; bases not matched to a gene: 5. The chain's CDR3 is CATSDRQGNQNIQYF. The CDR3 coding sequence is TGTGCCACCAGTGATCGACAGGGGAACCAAAACATTCAGTACTTC.

This clone was counted once. This chain joins TRBV18 and TRBJ2-1; 7 bases match TRBD1. Trimming took 3 bases from V and 12 from J; bases not matched to a gene: 17. Germline lookup yields CDR1 KGHSH and CDR2 LQKENI. The CDR3 has 16 amino acids. CDR3 protein: CASSPSSRGQAMGQFF. DNA of the CDR3: TGTGCCAGCTCACCGAGCTCTAGGGGGCAAGCAATGGGGCAGTTCTTC.

The CDR3 DNA reads TGTGCCAGCAGCCCACAGGGTCCGACCGGGGAGCTGTTTTTT. As protein: CASSPQGPTGELFF. The chain carries TRBV7-6 and TRBJ2-2; the D gene is possibly TRBD1 (6 bases). Looked up from germline, CDR1 is SGHVS and CDR2 is FNYEAQ. The CDR3 has 14 residues. Trimming shortened V by 5 bases and J by 5 bases, and 12 bases separated the two germline ends.

This clone showed up just once. The rearrangement links TRBV6-5 to TRBJ1-1; no reliable D call. CDR1 MNHEY and CDR2 SVGAGI come from the germline V gene. Trimming took 2 bases from V and 4 from J, leaving 8 bases between them. The CDR3 consists of 13 residues. The CDR3 loop is CASSYGRGTEAFF. As DNA, the CDR3 is TGTGCCAGCAGTTACGGACGGGGCACTGAAGCTTTCTTT.

This rearrangement joins TRBV6-2 or TRBV6-3 to TRBJ1-5; D is possibly TRBD1 (6 bases). With 2 bases removed from V and 7 bases from J, the gap between germline ends came to 21 bases. The CDR3 runs to 17 residues. The germline CDR1 and CDR2 sequences are MNHEY and SVGEGT. The DNA of the CDR3 is TGTGCCAGCAGTTACCCCGGGACGCAAGGGACATTGCAGCCCCAGCATTTT. As protein: CASSYPGTQGTLQPQHF.

The chain is built from TRBV2 and TRBJ1-3, with D uncertain. Germline assignment: CDR1 SNHLY and CDR2 FYNNEI. This CDR3 contains 12 residues. Trimming pared 6 bases from V and 3 bases from J, leaving 6 bases between. CDR3 loop: CASREGGNTIYF. Here the CDR3 DNA reads TGTGCCAGCAGGGAGGGTGGAAACACCATATATTTT. Looking up the rest from reference TRBV2 and TRBJ1-3 gives the full variable domain: EPEVTQTPSHQVTQMGQEVILRCVPISNHLYFYWYRQILGQKVEFLVSFYNNEISEKSEIFDDQFSVERPDGSNFTLKIRSTKLEDSAMYFCASREGGNTIYFGEGSWLTVV.

The chain has TRBV5-4 and TRBJ1-1, with a tentative D call TRBD1 (6 bases). V lost 6 bases to trimming and J lost 0 bases, with 12 bases between them. Germline V gene lookup returns CDR1 SGHNT and CDR2 YYREEE (reference sequence). The length of the CDR3 is 14 residues. The CDR3 loop is CASNPRGLNTEAFF. The CDR3 DNA sequence: TGTGCCAGCAACCCCAGGGGATTGAACACTGAAGCTTTCTTT.

The CDR3 DNA reads as TGTGCCAGTAGTATCGTGCGGGGGTATGGCTACACCTTC. Translating gives CASSIVRGYGYTF. The gene calls are TRBV19 and TRBJ1-2; TRBD1 is a possible D gene (5 bases). Germline loops: CDR1 LNHDA, CDR2 SQIVND (reference sequence). This CDR3 comprises 13 residues. Trimming took 3 bases from V and 5 from J, leaving 10 bases between them. The variable domain in full, completed from reference TRBV19 and TRBJ1-2, reads DGGITQSPKYLFRKEGQNVTLSCEQNLNHDAMYWYRQDPGQGLRLIYYSQIVNDFQKGDIAEGYSVSREKKESFPLTVTSAQKNPTAFYLCASSIVRGYGYTFGSGTRLTVV.

The genes are TRBV7-6 and TRBJ1-4, with D possibly being TRBD1 (5 bases). V was pared by 5 bases and J by 8 bases, with 18 bases between. Germline values: CDR1 SGHVS, CDR2 FNYEAQ. There are 15 residues in the CDR3. CDR3 DNA: TGTGCCAGCAGCCCCCGAGCCGGGGGGGGAGAAAAACTGTTTTTT. It is translated as CASSPRAGGGEKLFF.

The chain employs TRBV9 and TRBJ2-7; 8 bases are shared with TRBD1. This CDR3 is built from 14 residues. V was pared by 4 bases and J by 5 bases, with 8 bases of the junction left unmatched. Looked up from germline, CDR1 is SGDLS and CDR2 is YYNGEE. The CDR3 loop is CASSPLDRAHEQYF. The CDR3 coding sequence is TGTGCCAGCAGCCCCCTGGACAGGGCCCACGAGCAGTACTTC.

The V gene is TRBV10-3, the J gene TRBJ1-1; 7 positions agree with TRBD1. V was clipped by 8 bases and J by 2 bases; unmatched bases: 5. Germline loops: CDR1 ENHRY, CDR2 SYGVKD. The CDR3 has 13 amino acids. The CDR3 is CAIADRLNTEAFF. DNA for the CDR3: TGTGCCATCGCGGACAGGCTTAACACTGAAGCTTTCTTT.

A single count supports this clone. The rearrangement links TRBV7-8 to TRBJ1-2; possible D gene TRBD1, 6 bases. Trimming removed 5 bases from V and 5 bases from J, with 24 bases in between. There are 17 residues in the CDR3. CDR1 and CDR2 (germline): SGHVS, FQNEAQ. The CDR3 is CASSTTGNRELEYGYTF. The CDR3 DNA is TGTGCCAGCAGCACTACAGGGAATAGGGAGCTTGAATATGGCTACACCTTC.

The rearrangement links TRBV5-1 to TRBJ1-6; TRBD1 matches at 9 bases. After removal of 3 bases from V and 10 bases from J, the junction contained 8 bases not matched to a gene. CDR3 size: 15 residues. Germline CDR1 is SGHRS and CDR2 is YFSETQ. This CDR3 is CASSSGGQGNSPLHF. In DNA, the CDR3 is TGCGCCAGCAGCTCCGGGGGACAGGGTAACTCACCCCTCCACTTT. Complete variable domain (other parts from reference TRBV5-1 and TRBJ1-6): KAGVTQTPRYLIKTRGQQVTLSCSPISGHRSVSWYQQTPGQGLQFLFEYFSETQRNKGNFPGRFSGRQFSNSRSEMNVSTLELGDSALYLCASSSGGQGNSPLHFGNGTRLTVT.

The chain couples TRBV5-4 to TRBJ2-3; 10 bases fit TRBD2. Germline V gene lookup returns CDR1 SGHNT and CDR2 YYREEE (reference sequence). J lost 2 bases, V lost 8 bases, and 8 bases had no gene match. The CDR3 covers 15 residues. Here the CDR3 reads CASSETSGYTDTQYF. The CDR3 DNA sequence: TGTGCCAGTTCCGAGACTAGCGGGTACACAGATACGCAGTATTTT.

This clone was seen just once. The genes are TRBV12-3 or TRBV12-4 and TRBJ1-1, with no clear D. CDR3 length: 12 residues. Between the trimmed V and J ends, which lost 7 bases and 0 bases, there was a span of 6 bases. CDR3 residues: CASTPLNTEAFF. Here the CDR3 DNA reads TGTGCCAGCACCCCGTTGAACACTGAAGCTTTCTTT.

The chain has TRBV15 and TRBJ1-1; D might be TRBD1 (6 bases). V was pared by 10 bases and J by 0 bases, with 9 bases between. Germline V gene data show CDR1 as LNHNV and CDR2 as YYDKDF (reference sequence). There are 12 residues in the CDR3. This CDR3 is CAIQGMNTEAFF. DNA of the CDR3: TGTGCCATCCAGGGGATGAACACTGAAGCTTTCTTT.

The gene calls are TRBV29-1 and TRBJ1-2, with D perhaps TRBD1 (5 bases). The V end was cut by 0 bases, the J end by 7 bases, with 9 bases between. CDR1 is SQVTM, CDR2 ANQGSEA, per germline. The CDR3 consists of 12 residues. CDR3 coding DNA: TGCAGCGTTGAAGAGGGGGGAGGTGGCTACACCTTC. The encoded protein is CSVEEGGGGYTF.

This clone was detected only once. The chain couples TRBV28 to TRBJ1-4; 9 bases map to TRBD1. This CDR3 has 15 amino acids. Trimming cost V 3 bases and J 5 bases; bases outside gene matches: 4. Germline lookup yields CDR1 MDHEN and CDR2 SYDVKM. As DNA, the CDR3 is TGTGCCAGCAGTTTTCCCGGGACAGGGAATGAAAAACTGTTTTTT. It encodes CASSFPGTGNEKLFF.

This clone appeared a few times. The CDR3 DNA sequence: TGTGCCAGCAGTCGGACAGGAGGGAGCTCTGGAAACACCATATATTTT. Protein sequence: CASSRTGGSSGNTIYF. The chain is built from TRBV3-1 (or the pseudogene TRBV3-2) and TRBJ1-3; TRBD1 agrees at 7 bases. Germline-derived CDR1 and CDR2 are LGHDT and YNNKEL (reference sequence). The CDR3 has 16 amino acids. The junction had 8 bases not matched to a gene; V was cut back by 6 bases and J by 0 bases.

For the CDR3, the DNA is TGTGCCAGCAGTATGGGGGGTAGGGATTCACCCCTCCACTTT. This encodes CASSMGGRDSPLHF. The rearrangement links TRBV28 to TRBJ1-6, with a weak D call TRBD1 (5 bases). Trimming removed 5 bases at V and 8 bases at J, with 13 bases between. The germline V gene encodes CDR1 MDHEN and CDR2 SYDVKM. This CDR3 has 14 amino acids.

V is TRBV28 and J is TRBJ2-3; 8 bases agree with TRBD2. The CDR3 covers 18 residues. Trimming at V came to 6 bases and at J to 4 bases, leaving 18 bases not matched to a gene. The germline CDR1 and CDR2 sequences are MDHEN and SYDVKM. The CDR3 DNA sequence: TGTGCCAGCAGCCCCCCCTACGGGAGGGCCAGTAGTGCAGATACGCAGTATTTT. Its protein product is CASSPPYGRASSADTQYF.

CDR3 bases: TGTGCCAGCAGTTTTAGTGGGGGCGGCAATCAGCCCCAGCATTTT. It is translated as CASSFSGGGNQPQHF. This chain connects TRBV28 to TRBJ1-5; weak D call: TRBD1 (6 bases). There are 15 residues in the CDR3. Germline-derived CDR1 and CDR2 are MDHEN and SYDVKM. Trimming stripped 3 bases from V and 2 bases from J, with 11 bases between.